This T cell receptor (beta chain) came from a study of response to subunit inactivated influenza vaccine. In germline, CDR1 is MNHEY, CDR2 SVGEGT. V dropped 6 bases and J dropped 2; count of bases not matched to a gene: 4. This CDR3 is built from 15 residues. Study-wide points: New T cells are recruited in small numbers by each seasonal influenza vaccination, according to the authors' suggestion.

TCRdb recomputed calls from the RT-PCR reads with MiXCR, one row per CDR3 protein. The profile covers hundreds of thousands of distinct CDR3 sequences, with around 16% appearing a single time and roughly 12% taken by the ten largest. With respect to this clonotype: Its antigen is not identified.

This receptor was obtained from a man in his forties or fifties who received an inactivated influenza vaccine. The source was PBMCs from blood, collected less than 13 days after vaccination. The rearrangement joins TRBV6-2 or TRBV6-3 to TRBJ1-5; TRBD1 matches 10 bases. CDR3 amino acids: CASRTGGRGNQPQHF. The CDR3 DNA follows: TGTGCCAGCAGGACAGGGGGCCGTGGCAATCAGCCCCAGCATTTT.